Each of the 5 T cell receptor beta chains below was sequenced from the same sample in a study of cytomegalovirus exposure and HLA in healthy donors. The PCR used 60 Vbeta and 13 Jbeta primers. Generated by immunoSEQ multiplex PCR, the TCRdb table keeps only in-frame clones and is missing some. The data contain about 170,000 clones, about 76% of them singletons. Sequencing used PBMCs. These receptors were taken from a young woman in good health and CMV-seropositive.

V usage is TRBV2 and J usage is TRBJ1-5, with TRBD1 matching 8 bases. CDR3 size: 14 residues. Germline-derived CDR1 and CDR2 are SNHLY and FYNNEI. V shed 10 bases, J shed 5 bases, and the junction held 10 bases outside the gene matches. The CDR3 DNA is TGTGCCATCAACAGGGGGGACATCGATCAGCCCCAGCATTTT. Protein product: CAINRGDIDQPQHF.

This sequence joins TRBV5-4 and TRBJ2-3; weak D call: TRBD1 (5 bases). V lost 1 base, J lost 4 bases, and 13 bases lay in between. CDR1 is SGHNT and CDR2 is YYREEE in the germline V gene (reference sequence). The CDR3 covers 15 residues. Here the CDR3 reads CASSLFQGSPDTQYF. The DNA of the CDR3 is TGTGCCAGCAGCTTGTTCCAGGGCTCGCCAGATACGCAGTATTTT. The entire variable domain, with the rest obtained from reference TRBV5-4 and TRBJ2-3, is as follows: ETGVTQSPTHLIKTRGQQVTLRCSSQSGHNTVSWYQQALGQGPQFIFQYYREEENGRGNFPPRFSGLQFPNYSSELNVNALELDDSALYLCASSLFQGSPDTQYFGPGTRLTVL.

Points on this clone: At one end, the junction sequence differs from germline, possibly due to a read error. The chain combines TRBV5-5 with TRBJ2-7, with D possibly TRBD1 on 5 matching bases. CDR1 and CDR2 (germline): SGHKS, YYEKEE (reference sequence). The CDR3 is made up of 15 amino acids. CDR3 bases: TGTGCCAGCAGCTCCAGGGTTGGTAGCTCCTACGGGCAGTACTTC. Encoded protein: CASSSRVGSSYGQYF.

The CDR3, as DNA: TGTGCCAGCAGTGAAGGGGGAGGTAGCAATCAGCCCCAGCATTTT. Its protein is CASSEGGGSNQPQHF. The rearrangement links TRBV2 to TRBJ1-5; D ambiguous. Trimming removed 1 base at V and 0 bases at J, with 7 bases between. Per the germline V gene, CDR1 is SNHLY and CDR2 is FYNNEI. The CDR3 covers 15 residues.

The V call is TRBV5-5, the J call TRBJ2-7; TRBD2 is a possible D gene (6 bases). The germline CDR1 and CDR2 sequences are SGHKS and YYEKEE (reference sequence). The germline V and J ends were trimmed by 0 bases and 5 bases, with 12 bases remaining between them. This CDR3 comprises 14 residues. The CDR3 DNA follows: TGTGCCAGCAGCTTGGTGGGGGGTCTACACGAGCAGTACTTC. Translation: CASSLVGGLHEQYF.